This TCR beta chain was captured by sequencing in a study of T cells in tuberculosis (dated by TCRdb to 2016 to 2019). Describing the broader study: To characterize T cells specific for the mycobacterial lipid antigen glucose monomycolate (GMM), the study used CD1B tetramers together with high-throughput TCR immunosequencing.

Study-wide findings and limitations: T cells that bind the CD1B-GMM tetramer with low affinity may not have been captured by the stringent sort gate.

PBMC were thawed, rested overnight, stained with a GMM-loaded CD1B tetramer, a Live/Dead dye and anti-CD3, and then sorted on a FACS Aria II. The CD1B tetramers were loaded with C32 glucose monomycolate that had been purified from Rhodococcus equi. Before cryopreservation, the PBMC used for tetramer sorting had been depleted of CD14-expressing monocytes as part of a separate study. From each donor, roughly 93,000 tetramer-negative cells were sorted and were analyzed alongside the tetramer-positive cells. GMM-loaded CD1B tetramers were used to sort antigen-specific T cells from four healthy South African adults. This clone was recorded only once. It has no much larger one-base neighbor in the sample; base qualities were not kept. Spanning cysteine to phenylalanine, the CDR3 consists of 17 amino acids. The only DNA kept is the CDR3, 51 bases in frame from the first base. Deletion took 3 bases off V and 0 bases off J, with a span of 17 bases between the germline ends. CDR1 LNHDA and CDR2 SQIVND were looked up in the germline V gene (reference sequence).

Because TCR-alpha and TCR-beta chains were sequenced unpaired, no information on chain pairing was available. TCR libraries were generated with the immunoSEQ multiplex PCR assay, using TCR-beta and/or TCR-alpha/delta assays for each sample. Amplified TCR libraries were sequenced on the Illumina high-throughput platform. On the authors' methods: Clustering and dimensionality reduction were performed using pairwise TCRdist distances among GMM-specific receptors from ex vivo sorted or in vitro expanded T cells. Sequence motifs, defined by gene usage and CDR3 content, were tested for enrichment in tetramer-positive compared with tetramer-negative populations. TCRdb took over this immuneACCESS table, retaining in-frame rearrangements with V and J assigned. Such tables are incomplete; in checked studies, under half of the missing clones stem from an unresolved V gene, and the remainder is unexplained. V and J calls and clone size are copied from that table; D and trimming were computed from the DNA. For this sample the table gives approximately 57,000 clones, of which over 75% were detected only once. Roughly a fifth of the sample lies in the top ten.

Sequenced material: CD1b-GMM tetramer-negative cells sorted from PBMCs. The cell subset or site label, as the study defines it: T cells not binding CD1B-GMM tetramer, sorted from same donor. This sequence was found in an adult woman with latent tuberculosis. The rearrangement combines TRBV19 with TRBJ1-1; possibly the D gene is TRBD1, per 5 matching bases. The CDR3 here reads CASSISGIGRMNTEAFF. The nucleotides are TGTGCCAGTAGTATCTCAGGGATAGGGCGGATGAACACTGAAGCTTTCTTT. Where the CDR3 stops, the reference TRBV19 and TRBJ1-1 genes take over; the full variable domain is DGGITQSPKYLFRKEGQNVTLSCEQNLNHDAMYWYRQDPGQGLRLIYYSQIVNDFQKGDIAEGYSVSREKKESFPLTVTSAQKNPTAFYLCASSISGIGRMNTEAFFGQGTRLTVV.